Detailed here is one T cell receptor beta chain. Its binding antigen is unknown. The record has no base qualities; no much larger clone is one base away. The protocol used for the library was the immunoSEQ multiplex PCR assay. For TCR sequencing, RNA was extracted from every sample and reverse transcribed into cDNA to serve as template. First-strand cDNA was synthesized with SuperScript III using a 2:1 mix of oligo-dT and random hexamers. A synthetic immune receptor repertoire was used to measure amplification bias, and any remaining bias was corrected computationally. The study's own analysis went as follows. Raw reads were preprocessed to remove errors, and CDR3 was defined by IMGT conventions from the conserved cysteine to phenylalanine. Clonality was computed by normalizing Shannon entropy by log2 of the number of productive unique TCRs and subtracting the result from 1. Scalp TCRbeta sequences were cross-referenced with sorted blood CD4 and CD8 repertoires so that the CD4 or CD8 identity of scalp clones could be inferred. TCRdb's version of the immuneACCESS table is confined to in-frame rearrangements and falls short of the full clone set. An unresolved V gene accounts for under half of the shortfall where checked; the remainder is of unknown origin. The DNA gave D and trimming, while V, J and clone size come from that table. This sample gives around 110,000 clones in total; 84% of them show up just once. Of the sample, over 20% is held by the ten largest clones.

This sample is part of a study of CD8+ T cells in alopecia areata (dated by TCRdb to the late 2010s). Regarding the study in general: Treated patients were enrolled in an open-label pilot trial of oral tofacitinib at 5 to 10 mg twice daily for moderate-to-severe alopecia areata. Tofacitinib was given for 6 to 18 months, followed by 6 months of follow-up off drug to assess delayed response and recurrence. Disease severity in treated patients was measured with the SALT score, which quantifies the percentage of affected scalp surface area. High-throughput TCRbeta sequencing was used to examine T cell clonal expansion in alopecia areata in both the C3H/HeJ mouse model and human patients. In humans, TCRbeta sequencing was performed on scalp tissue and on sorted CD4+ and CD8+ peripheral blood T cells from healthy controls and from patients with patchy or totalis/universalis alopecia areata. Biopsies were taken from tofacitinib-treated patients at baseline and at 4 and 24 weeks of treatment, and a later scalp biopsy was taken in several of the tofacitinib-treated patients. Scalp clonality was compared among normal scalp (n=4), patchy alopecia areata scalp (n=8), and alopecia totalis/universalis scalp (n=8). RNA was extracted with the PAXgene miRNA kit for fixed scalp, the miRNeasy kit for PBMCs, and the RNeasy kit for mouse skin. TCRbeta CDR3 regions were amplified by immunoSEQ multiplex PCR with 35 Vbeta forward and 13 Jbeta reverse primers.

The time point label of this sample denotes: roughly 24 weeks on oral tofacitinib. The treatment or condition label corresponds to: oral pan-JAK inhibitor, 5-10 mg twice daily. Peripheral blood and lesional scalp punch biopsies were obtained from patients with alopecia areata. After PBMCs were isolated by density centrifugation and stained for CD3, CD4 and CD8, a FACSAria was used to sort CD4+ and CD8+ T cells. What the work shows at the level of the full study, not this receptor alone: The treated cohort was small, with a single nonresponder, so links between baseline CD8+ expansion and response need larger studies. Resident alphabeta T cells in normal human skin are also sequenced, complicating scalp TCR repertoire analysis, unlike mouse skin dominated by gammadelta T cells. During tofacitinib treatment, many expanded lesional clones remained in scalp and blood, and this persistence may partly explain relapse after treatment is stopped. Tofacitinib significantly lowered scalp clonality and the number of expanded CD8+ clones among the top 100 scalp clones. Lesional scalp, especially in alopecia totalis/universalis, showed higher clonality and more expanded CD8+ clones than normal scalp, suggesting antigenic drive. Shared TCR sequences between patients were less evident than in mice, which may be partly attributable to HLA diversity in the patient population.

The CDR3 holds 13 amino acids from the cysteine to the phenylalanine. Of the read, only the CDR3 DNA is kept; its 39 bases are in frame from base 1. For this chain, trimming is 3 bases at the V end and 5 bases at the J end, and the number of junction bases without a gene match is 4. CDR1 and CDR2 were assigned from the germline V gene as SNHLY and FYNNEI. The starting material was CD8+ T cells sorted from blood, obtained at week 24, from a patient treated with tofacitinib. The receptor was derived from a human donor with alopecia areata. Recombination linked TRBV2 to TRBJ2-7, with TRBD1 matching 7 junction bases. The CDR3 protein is CASSDGTEDEQYF. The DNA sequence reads TGTGCCAGCAGTGATGGGACAGAGGACGAGCAGTACTTC. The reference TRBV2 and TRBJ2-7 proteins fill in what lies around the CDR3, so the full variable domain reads EPEVTQTPSHQVTQMGQEVILRCVPISNHLYFYWYRQILGQKVEFLVSFYNNEISEKSEIFDDQFSVERPDGSNFTLKIRSTKLEDSAMYFCASSDGTEDEQYFGPGTRLTVT.